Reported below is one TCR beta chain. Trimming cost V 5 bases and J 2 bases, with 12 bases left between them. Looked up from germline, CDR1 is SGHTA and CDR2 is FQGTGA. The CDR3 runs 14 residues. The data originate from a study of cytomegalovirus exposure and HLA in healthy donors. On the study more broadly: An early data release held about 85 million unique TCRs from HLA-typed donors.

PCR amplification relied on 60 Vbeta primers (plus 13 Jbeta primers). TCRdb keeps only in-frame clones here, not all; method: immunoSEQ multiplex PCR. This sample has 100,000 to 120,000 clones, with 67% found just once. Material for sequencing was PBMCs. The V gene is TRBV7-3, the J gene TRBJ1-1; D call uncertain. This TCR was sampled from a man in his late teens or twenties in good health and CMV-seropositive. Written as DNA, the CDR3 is TGTGCCAGCAGCCTAGGAGGCTTTAACACTGAAGCTTTCTTT. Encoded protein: CASSLGGFNTEAFF.